This is a list of T cell receptor beta chains from one sample in a study of PD-1 blockade in classical Hodgkin lymphoma. Using immunoSEQ multiplex PCR, the repertoire was profiled, and TCRdb retains in-frame clones only, with some absent. Of about 100,000 clones in the sample, roughly nine tenths were seen once. The material was peripheral blood mononuclear cells (PBMCs), obtained before the second cycle of nivolumab. The receptors were sampled from a human donor with classical Hodgkin lymphoma. Each CDR3 is given with its conserved first and last residue. The D gene is left open where the match is weak. Size tells how often a clone was seen (once, few, many) or the class of an expanded clone, and some rows leave it out.

>TRBJ2-1|.|.|TRBV29-1
CSVKDSEQFF
TGCAGCGTGAAAGATTCTGAGCAGTTCTTC
>TRBJ2-7|.|TRBD2|TRBV10-3
CAISDPGTSGNYEQYF
TGTGCCATCAGTGACCCCGGGACTAGCGGGAACTACGAGCAGTACTTC
>TRBJ1-5|.|.|TRBV19
CASSIDAFGRGQPQHF
TGTGCCAGTAGTATAGATGCTTTTGGCAGGGGACAGCCCCAGCATTTT
>TRBJ1-5|.|.|TRBV30
CAWSVQTGRQPQHF
TGTGCCTGGAGTGTCCAGACAGGAAGGCAGCCCCAGCATTTT
>TRBJ2-4|.|.|TRBV20-1
CSARDFIQYF
TGCAGTGCTAGAGATTTTATTCAGTACTTC
>TRBJ2-1|.|TRBD1|TRBV5-1
CASSPSDRSLGNEQFF
TGCGCCAGCAGCCCCTCGGACAGGTCCCTCGGGAATGAGCAGTTCTTC
>TRBJ2-3|.|TRBD2|TRBV28
CASTPVWPSGTTDTQYF
TGTGCCAGCACCCCTGTCTGGCCTAGCGGGACCACAGATACGCAGTATTTT
>TRBJ1-1|.|TRBD1|TRBV23-1
CASSQFHPETGGGEAFF
TGCGCCAGCAGTCAATTCCATCCCGAAACAGGGGGTGGTGAAGCTTTCTTT
>TRBJ2-1|.|TRBD2|TRBV5-1
CASSWTSGTRYNEQFF
TGCGCCAGCAGCTGGACTAGCGGCACTAGGTACAATGAGCAGTTCTTC
>TRBJ2-7|.|TRBD2|TRBV5-1
CASSETSGKTYEQYF
TGCGCCAGCAGCGAAACTAGCGGGAAGACCTACGAGCAGTACTTC
>TRBJ2-2|few|TRBD2|TRBV5-1
CASGSGGLNTGELFF
TGCGCCAGCGGATCGGGGGGACTGAACACCGGGGAGCTGTTTTTT
>TRBJ2-7|.|.|TRBV7-9
CASSLAQGEQYF
TGTGCCAGCAGCTTAGCCCAGGGCGAGCAGTACTTC
>TRBJ1-2|.|.|TRBV4-2
CASSPPSEYGYTF
TGTGCCAGCAGCCCCCCCTCCGAGTATGGCTACACCTTC
>TRBJ1-5|.|.|TRBV4-3
CASSQDQAGDQPQHF
TGCGCCAGCAGCCAAGATCAGGCAGGGGATCAGCCCCAGCATTTT
>TRBJ2-2|.|.|TRBV19
CASSIRAFTGELFF
TGTGCCAGTAGTATTCGGGCCTTCACCGGGGAGCTGTTTTTT
>TRBJ2-1|.|.|TRBV13
CASSLILRDEQFF
TGTGCCAGCAGCTTAATTTTGCGGGATGAGCAGTTCTTC
>TRBJ1-2|.|.|TRBV14
CASSQGRYGYTF
TGTGCCAGCAGCCAAGGTCGGTATGGCTACACCTTC
>TRBJ2-7|.|.|TRBV9
CASSVRPGEKTYEQYF
TGTGCCAGCAGCGTAAGGCCGGGGGAGAAGACCTACGAGCAGTACTTC
>TRBJ1-3|.|.|TRBV6-5
CASSYSTGTGNTIYF
TGTGCCAGCAGTTATTCGACAGGAACTGGAAACACCATATATTTT
>TRBJ1-5|.|TRBD1|TRBV5-1
CASSFETGNQPQHF
TGCGCCAGCAGCTTCGAGACAGGGAATCAGCCCCAGCATTTT
>TRBJ2-4|.|.|TRBV19
CASSLQVGVQYF
TGTGCCAGTAGTCTCCAGGTGGGCGTTCAGTACTTC
>TRBJ2-5|.|.|TRBV6-5
CASSYSLRKRTQYF
TGTGCCAGCAGTTACTCGCTACGCAAGAGAACCCAGTACTTC
>TRBJ2-7|.|.|TRBV28
CASSLRGSYEQYF
TGTGCCAGCAGTTTGCGGGGCTCCTACGAGCAGTACTTC
>TRBJ2-3|.|.|TRBV28
CASSTRTSTDTQYF
TGTGCCAGCAGTACCAGGACGAGCACAGATACGCAGTATTTT
>TRBJ2-2|once|.|TRBV19
CASRAGVDTGELFF
TGTGCCAGTAGGGCAGGGGTCGACACCGGGGAGCTGTTTTTT
>TRBJ2-3|.|TRBD2|TRBV13
CASSFKASGNTDTQYF
TGTGCCAGCAGCTTTAAGGCTAGCGGGAACACAGATACGCAGTATTTT
>TRBJ1-1|.|.|TRBV6-5
CASRSASEAFF
TGTGCCAGCAGATCGGCTAGTGAAGCTTTCTTT